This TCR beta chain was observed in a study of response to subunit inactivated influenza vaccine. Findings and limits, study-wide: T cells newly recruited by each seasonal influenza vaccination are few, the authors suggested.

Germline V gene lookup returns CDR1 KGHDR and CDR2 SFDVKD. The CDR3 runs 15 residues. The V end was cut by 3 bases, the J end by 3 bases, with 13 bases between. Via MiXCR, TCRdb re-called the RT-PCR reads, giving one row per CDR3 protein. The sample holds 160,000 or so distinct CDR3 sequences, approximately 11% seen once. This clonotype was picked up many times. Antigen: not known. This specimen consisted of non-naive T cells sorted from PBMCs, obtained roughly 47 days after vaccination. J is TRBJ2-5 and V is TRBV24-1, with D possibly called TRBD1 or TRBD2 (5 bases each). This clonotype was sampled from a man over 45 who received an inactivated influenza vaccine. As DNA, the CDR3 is TGTGCCACCAGTGATCCGGGACGAGAGAAAGAGACCCAGTACTTC. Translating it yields CATSDPGREKETQYF.